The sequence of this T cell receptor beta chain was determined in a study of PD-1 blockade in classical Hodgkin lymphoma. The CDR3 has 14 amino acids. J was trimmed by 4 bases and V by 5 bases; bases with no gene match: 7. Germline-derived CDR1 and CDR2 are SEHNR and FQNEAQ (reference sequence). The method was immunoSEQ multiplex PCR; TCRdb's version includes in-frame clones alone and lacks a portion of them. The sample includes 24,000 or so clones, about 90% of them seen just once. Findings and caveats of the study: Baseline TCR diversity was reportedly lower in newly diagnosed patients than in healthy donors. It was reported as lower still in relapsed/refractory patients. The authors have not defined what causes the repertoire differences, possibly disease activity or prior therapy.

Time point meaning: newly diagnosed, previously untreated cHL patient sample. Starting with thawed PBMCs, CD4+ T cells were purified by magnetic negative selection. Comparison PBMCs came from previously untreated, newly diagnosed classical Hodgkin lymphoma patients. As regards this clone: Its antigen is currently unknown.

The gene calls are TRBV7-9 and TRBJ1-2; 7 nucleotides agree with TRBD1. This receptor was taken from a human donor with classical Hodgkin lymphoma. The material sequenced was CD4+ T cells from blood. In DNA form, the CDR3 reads TGTGCCAGCAGCCCCAACAGGGGCCCCTATGGCTACACCTTC. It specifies CASSPNRGPYGYTF.